The TCR beta chain described here comes from a study of OX40 agonist ivuxolimab in advanced cancers. Regarding the complete study: Ivuxolimab was a fully human IgG2 agonistic monoclonal antibody targeting the costimulatory receptor OX40 (CD134). Intravenous ivuxolimab was administered to patients every 2 weeks at six dose levels: 0.01, 0.1, 0.3, 1.5, 3 and 10 mg/kg. Of the roughly 54 dose-escalation patients, hepatocellular carcinoma was present in about 20, melanoma in some 15, renal cell carcinoma in 9 and head and neck cancer in 9. A male proportion of about 79% and a mean age of approximately 58 years, ranging from about 23 to 90, were recorded for the dose-escalation cohort. Prior anti-PD-1, anti-PD-L1 or anti-CTLA-4 therapy was permitted, and about 40% of dose-escalation patients had received checkpoint inhibitors. Partial responses were achieved by three dose-escalation patients, of whom one had hepatocellular carcinoma and two had cutaneous melanoma. The purpose of peripheral TCRbeta sequencing was to test whether ivuxolimab changed TCR sequence diversity and led to clonal T-cell expansion. The paper covers the monotherapy dose-escalation part of the phase I ivuxolimab trial, which included N of about 51 patients.

Genomic DNA was isolated from the sorted cells so that the TCRbeta CDR3 region could be sequenced. TCRbeta CDR3 regions were sequenced using the immunoSEQ Assay. The table comes from immuneACCESS by way of TCRdb, which keeps in-frame sequences with V and J called. Part of the clones is missing from these tables; in studies checked, under half for an unresolved V gene and the rest for unknown reasons. The sample table shows 75,000 to 80,000 clones, and 87% are seen once. The ten largest clones capture approximately 6.2% of the sample. Study-level results and caveats: Low levels of normalized T-cell clonal expansion were also shown by some nonresponding patients. Partial responders in the 0.1-3.0 mg/kg groups had among the lowest normalized peripheral clonal expansion, especially among CD8+ T cells. Clonal expansion of both CD4+ and CD8+ blood T cells was observed from baseline to week 6 at doses 0.1 to 3.0 mg/kg. The antigen specificity of the peripheral T cells that underwent clonal expansion was not determined. After ivuxolimab, CD8+ T cells had more expanded clones than CD4+ T cells on average.

In the case of this clone: Its cognate antigen has yet to be identified. No much larger clonotype is one base removed from it; base qualities were not supplied.

Patients with autoimmune disease history or receiving systemic immunosuppression were excluded from the trial. Peripheral blood for TCR sequencing was drawn from every dose cohort at baseline, at cycle 4 day 1 and at cycle 7 day 1. Samples came from an open-label, multicenter, first-in-human phase I dose-escalation trial of ivuxolimab. Adults with locally advanced or metastatic melanoma, renal cell carcinoma, hepatocellular carcinoma or head and neck squamous cell carcinoma were enrolled in the trial. Before TCR sequencing, CD4+ and CD8+ T cells were separately sorted from peripheral blood. This clonotype was obtained from an adult with an advanced solid tumor such as melanoma, head and neck, liver or kidney cancer. Material: CD4+ or CD8+ T cells sorted from blood, obtained in a trial of the OX40 agonist ivuxolimab.

The CDR3 region has the sequence CASSRDGGANTDTQYF. The DNA sequence is TGTGCCAGCAGCAGGGACGGGGGGGCCAACACAGATACGCAGTATTTT. The chain links TRBV5-4 with TRBJ2-3; TRBD2 lines up with 8 middle nucleotides. CDR1 and CDR2, per the germline V gene (reference sequence), are SGHNT and YYREEE. Trimmed from V: 4 bases; trimmed from J: 2 bases; junction bases lacking a gene match: 9. The CDR3, cysteine through phenylalanine, is 16 amino acids long. Only the CDR3 portion is preserved as DNA: 48 bases, with reading frame beginning at the first base.